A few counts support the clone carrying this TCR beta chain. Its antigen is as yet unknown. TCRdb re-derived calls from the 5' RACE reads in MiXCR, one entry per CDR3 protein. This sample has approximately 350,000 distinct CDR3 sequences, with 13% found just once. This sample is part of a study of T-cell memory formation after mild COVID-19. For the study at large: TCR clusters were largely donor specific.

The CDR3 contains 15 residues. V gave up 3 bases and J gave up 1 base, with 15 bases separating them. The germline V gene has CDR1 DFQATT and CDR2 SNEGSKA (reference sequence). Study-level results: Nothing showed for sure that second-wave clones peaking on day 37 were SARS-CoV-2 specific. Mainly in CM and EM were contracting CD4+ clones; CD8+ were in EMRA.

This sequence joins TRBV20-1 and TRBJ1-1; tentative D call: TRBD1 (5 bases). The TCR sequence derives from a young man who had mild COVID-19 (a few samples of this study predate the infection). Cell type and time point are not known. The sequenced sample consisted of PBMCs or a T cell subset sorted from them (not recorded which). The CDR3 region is CSARYGARTNTEAFF. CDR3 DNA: TGCAGTGCTAGGTATGGGGCGAGGACGAACACTGAAGCTTTCTTT.